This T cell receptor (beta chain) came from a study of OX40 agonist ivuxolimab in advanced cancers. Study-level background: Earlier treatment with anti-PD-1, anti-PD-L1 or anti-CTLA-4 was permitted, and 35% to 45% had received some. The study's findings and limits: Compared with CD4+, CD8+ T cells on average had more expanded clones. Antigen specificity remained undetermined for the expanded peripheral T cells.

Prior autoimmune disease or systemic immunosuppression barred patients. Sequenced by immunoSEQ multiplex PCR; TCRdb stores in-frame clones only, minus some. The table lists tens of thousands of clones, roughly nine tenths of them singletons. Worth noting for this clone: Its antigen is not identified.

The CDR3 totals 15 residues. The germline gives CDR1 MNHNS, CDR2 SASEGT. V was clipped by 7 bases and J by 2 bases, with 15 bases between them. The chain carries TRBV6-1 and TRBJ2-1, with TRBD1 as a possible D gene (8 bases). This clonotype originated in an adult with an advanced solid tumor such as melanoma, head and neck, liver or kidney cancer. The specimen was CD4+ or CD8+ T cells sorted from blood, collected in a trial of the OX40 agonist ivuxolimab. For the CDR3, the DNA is TGTGCCAGCACCACAGGGGGGGGCACCTACAATGAGCAGTTCTTC. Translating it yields CASTTGGGTYNEQFF.